What follows are 16 T cell receptor beta chains derived from one specimen sequenced in a study of blood T cell repertoires in COVID-19. Assay: immunoSEQ multiplex PCR; the TCRdb copy retains only in-frame clones and omits some. The table lists roughly 160,000 clones, roughly 83% of them singletons. Material for sequencing was PBMCs or T cells enriched from blood (not recorded which). Source of these receptors: a woman in her sixties or seventies who had recovered from COVID-19.

The chain is built from TRBV5-1 and TRBJ2-2; possible D gene TRBD1, 6 bases. Trimming pared 1 base from V and 5 bases from J, leaving 18 bases between. The CDR3 is 17 residues long. Germline loops: CDR1 SGHRS, CDR2 YFSETQ. The CDR3 sequence is CASSLSTGSGPTGELFF. In nucleotides, the CDR3 is TGCGCCAGCAGCTTGTCTACAGGGAGTGGGCCAACCGGGGAGCTGTTTTTT. The entire variable domain, with the rest obtained from reference TRBV5-1 and TRBJ2-2, is as follows: KAGVTQTPRYLIKTRGQQVTLSCSPISGHRSVSWYQQTPGQGLQFLFEYFSETQRNKGNFPGRFSGRQFSNSRSEMNVSTLELGDSALYLCASSLSTGSGPTGELFFGEGSRLTVL.

This chain connects TRBV2 to TRBJ2-7; 9 nucleotides align to TRBD2. Germline V lookup: CDR1 SNHLY, CDR2 FYNNEI. The CDR3 covers 14 residues. V dropped 5 bases and J dropped 3; count of bases not matched to a gene: 5. The CDR3 sequence: CASSQYSGGYEQYF. In DNA form, the CDR3 reads TGTGCCAGCAGTCAATATAGCGGGGGCTACGAGCAGTACTTC.

This clone was seen once. CDR3 in DNA: TGCGCGAGTGCGGCGATTAAGGAGGGTTTGGAGACCCAGTACTTC. This gives the protein CASAAIKEGLETQYF. The chain has TRBV5-1 and TRBJ2-5; the D gene is possibly TRBD2 (6 bases). The CDR3 is 15 amino acids. Germline-derived CDR1 and CDR2 are SGHRS and YFSETQ.

The chain employs TRBV5-5 and TRBJ1-1; D remains ambiguous. The V gene lost 6 bases and the J gene lost 4 bases, with 19 bases spanning the gap. Germline loops: CDR1 SGHKS, CDR2 YYEKEE (reference sequence). The CDR3 has 15 residues. CDR3 loop: CASTTAATMGTEAFF. Here the CDR3 DNA reads TGTGCCAGCACCACCGCCGCAACTATGGGCACTGAAGCTTTCTTT.

The chain recombines TRBV6-5 with TRBJ1-6; TRBD1 agrees at 7 bases. The CDR3 has 15 residues. Unmatched junction bases numbered 8, after V lost 7 bases and J lost 5 bases. CDR1 is MNHEY, CDR2 SVGAGI, per germline. The CDR3 here is CASTHRTGHNSPLHF. The CDR3 DNA is TGTGCCAGCACCCACCGGACAGGACATAATTCACCCCTCCACTTT.

This clone showed up just once. This rearrangement joins TRBV19 to TRBJ1-6; 12 positions agree with TRBD1. This CDR3 comprises 17 residues. CDR1 is LNHDA and CDR2 is SQIVND in the germline V gene (reference sequence). V lost 3 bases to trimming and J lost 10 bases; unmatched junction nucleotides: 10. The CDR3, as DNA: TGTGCCAGTAGTATCTCTGGGACAGGGGGCTTCAGGTCACCCCTCCACTTT. It encodes CASSISGTGGFRSPLHF.

The rearrangement links TRBV3-1 (or the pseudogene TRBV3-2) to TRBJ1-2; 8 bases match TRBD1. Looked up from germline, CDR1 is LGHDT and CDR2 is YNNKEL (reference sequence). Trimming cost V 2 bases and J 7 bases; bases outside gene matches: 6. The CDR3 totals 14 residues. The CDR3: CASSQLDRDGGYTF. The CDR3 DNA reads as TGTGCCAGCAGCCAACTGGACAGGGACGGTGGCTACACCTTC.

The V and J genes are TRBV6-5 and TRBJ2-7, with a tentative D call TRBD2 (6 bases). CDR1 is MNHEY, CDR2 SVGAGI, per germline. Trimming removed 6 bases from V and 3 bases from J, with 18 bases in between. The CDR3 loop spans 15 amino acids. In nucleotides, the CDR3 is TGTGCCAGCAGGGAGGGACTTCCTTCGATCTACGAGCAGTACTTC. Translated, it gives CASREGLPSIYEQYF.

This clone is medium-sized (0.01 to 0.1%) within its sample. The rearrangement joins TRBV7-7 to TRBJ2-2; the match to TRBD2 covers 8 bases. Germline V CDR1 and CDR2: SSHAT, FNYEAQ (reference sequence). J was trimmed by 3 bases and V by 1 base; bases with no gene match: 4. CDR3 length equals 16 residues. CDR3: CASSLVASGHTGELFF. CDR3 nucleotide sequence: TGTGCCAGCAGCTTAGTGGCTAGCGGGCACACCGGGGAGCTGTTTTTT.

This chain uses TRBV3-1 (or the pseudogene TRBV3-2) with TRBJ1-2; D uncertain. CDR1 and CDR2 (germline): LGHDT, YNNKEL (reference sequence). The CDR3 runs 14 residues. The V end was cut by 1 base, the J end by 3 bases, with 9 bases between. The CDR3 region has the DNA TGTGCCAGCAGCCAAGGCAGGTTGGACTATGGCTACACCTTC. Residues: CASSQGRLDYGYTF.

The rearrangement uses TRBV7-2 and TRBJ1-2; 7 bases map to TRBD1. Germline loops: CDR1 SGHTA, CDR2 FQGNSA. J gave up 0 bases and V 5 bases, and 6 bases lay outside the gene matches. The CDR3 spans 15 residues. CDR3: CASSGSGTANYGYTF. As DNA, the CDR3 is TGTGCCAGCAGCGGCTCCGGGACAGCTAACTATGGCTACACCTTC.

In its sample, this clone was seen once. CDR3 loop: CASSQKRQGRYGYTF. The CDR3, as DNA: TGTGCCAGCAGCCAGAAACGACAGGGGAGGTATGGCTACACCTTC. The chain carries TRBV27 and TRBJ1-2; 8 nucleotides align to TRBD1. J lost 5 bases, V lost 6 bases, and 11 bases had no gene match. This CDR3 region has 15 residues. Germline V gene data show CDR1 as MNHEY and CDR2 as SMNVEV (reference sequence).

This clone was counted a single time. The V gene is TRBV7-2, the J gene TRBJ2-3, with TRBD2 matching over 11 bases. Germline trimming cut 5 bases from V and 2 bases from J; bases unmatched to any gene: 9. The germline V gene has CDR1 SGHTA and CDR2 FQGNSA. The CDR3 totals 17 residues. The CDR3 DNA reads as TGTGCCAGCAGCCAAACCGGGACTAGCGGCTACACAGATACGCAGTATTTT. As protein: CASSQTGTSGYTDTQYF.

This sequence joins TRBV3-1 (or the pseudogene TRBV3-2) and TRBJ1-1, with TRBD1 matching over 9 bases. V was clipped by 2 bases and J by 3 bases; unmatched bases: 1. CDR3 size: 14 residues. Germline-derived CDR1 and CDR2 are LGHDT and YNNKEL (reference sequence). The CDR3 spells CASSQRDRDTEAFF. CDR3 bases: TGTGCCAGCAGCCAACGGGACAGGGACACTGAAGCTTTCTTT.

The V call is TRBV19, the J call TRBJ1-2; no clear D gene. CDR1 and CDR2 (germline): LNHDA, SQIVND (reference sequence). There are 11 residues in the CDR3. Between the trimmed V and J ends, which lost 10 bases and 4 bases, there was a span of 10 bases. CDR3 sequence (DNA): TGTGCCACCCGGCAGGCCTATGGCTACACCTTC. Protein sequence: CATRQAYGYTF.

The chain links TRBV28 to TRBJ1-2; 8 positions match TRBD1. CDR1 and CDR2 from the germline V gene are MDHEN and SYDVKM. The length of the CDR3 is 12 residues. The trim removed 6 bases at V and 4 bases at J, leaving 1 base unmatched. The CDR3, as DNA: TGTGCCAGCAGACAGGGGGGCTATGGCTACACCTTC. Amino acid sequence: CASRQGGYGYTF.